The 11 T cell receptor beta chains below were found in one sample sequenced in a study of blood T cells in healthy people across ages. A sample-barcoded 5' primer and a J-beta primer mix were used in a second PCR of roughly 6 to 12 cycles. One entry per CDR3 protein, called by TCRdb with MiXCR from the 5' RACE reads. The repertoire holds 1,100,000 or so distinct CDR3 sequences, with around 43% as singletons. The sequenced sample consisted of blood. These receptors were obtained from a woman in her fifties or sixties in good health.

CDR3 sequence: CASSQADSNYGYTF. The CDR3 region has the DNA TGTGCCAGCAGCCAGGCCGACAGTAACTATGGCTACACCTTC. This rearrangement joins TRBV4-2 to TRBJ1-2; maybe TRBD1 (5 bases). V lost 3 bases and J lost 1, with 9 bases in between. CDR1 is LGHNA and CDR2 is YNFKEQ in the germline V gene. CDR3 length: 14 residues.

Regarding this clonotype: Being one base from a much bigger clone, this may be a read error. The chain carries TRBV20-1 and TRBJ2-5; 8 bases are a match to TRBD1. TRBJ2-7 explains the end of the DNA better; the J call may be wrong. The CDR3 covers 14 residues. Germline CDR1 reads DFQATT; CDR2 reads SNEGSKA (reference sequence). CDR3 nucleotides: TGCAGTGCTAGAGATCCCAGGGGGCTGTGCGAGCAGTACTTC. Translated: CSARDPRGLCEQYF.

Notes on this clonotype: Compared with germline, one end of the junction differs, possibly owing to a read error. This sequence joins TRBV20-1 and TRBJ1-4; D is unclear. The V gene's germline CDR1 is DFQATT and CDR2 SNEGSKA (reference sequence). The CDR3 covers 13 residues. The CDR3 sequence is CSAGAPLDEKLFF. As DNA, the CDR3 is TGCAGTGCTGGAGCTCCCCTTGATGAAAAATTGTTTTTT.

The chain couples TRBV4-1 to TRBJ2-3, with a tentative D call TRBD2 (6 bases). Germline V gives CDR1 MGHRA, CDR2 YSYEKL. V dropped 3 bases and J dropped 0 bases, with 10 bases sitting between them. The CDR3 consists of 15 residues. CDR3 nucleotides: TGCGCCAGCAGCCACCCACGGGAGAGCACAGATACGCAGTATTTT. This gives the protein CASSHPRESTDTQYF.

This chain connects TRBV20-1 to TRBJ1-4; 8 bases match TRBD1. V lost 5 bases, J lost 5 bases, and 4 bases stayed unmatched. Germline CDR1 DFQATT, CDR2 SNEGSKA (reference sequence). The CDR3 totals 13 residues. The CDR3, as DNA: TGCAGTGCTCAAACAGGGGGGAATGAAAAACTGTTTTTT. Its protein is CSAQTGGNEKLFF.

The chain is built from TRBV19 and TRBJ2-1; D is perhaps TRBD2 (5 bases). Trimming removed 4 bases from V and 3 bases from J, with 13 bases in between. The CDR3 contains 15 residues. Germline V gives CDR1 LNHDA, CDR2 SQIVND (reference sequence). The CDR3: CASSTQRTNYNEQFF. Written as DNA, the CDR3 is TGTGCCAGTAGTACGCAGCGGACCAACTACAATGAGCAGTTCTTC.

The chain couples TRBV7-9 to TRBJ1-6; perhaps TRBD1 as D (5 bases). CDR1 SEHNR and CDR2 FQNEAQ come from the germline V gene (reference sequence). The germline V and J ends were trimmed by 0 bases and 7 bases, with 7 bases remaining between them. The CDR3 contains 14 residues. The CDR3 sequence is CASSLAGENSPLHF. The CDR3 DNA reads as TGTGCCAGCAGCTTAGCAGGGGAGAATTCACCCCTCCACTTT.

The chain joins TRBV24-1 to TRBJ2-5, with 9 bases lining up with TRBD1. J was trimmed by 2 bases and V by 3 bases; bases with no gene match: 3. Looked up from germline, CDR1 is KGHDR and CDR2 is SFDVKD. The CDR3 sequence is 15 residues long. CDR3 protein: CATSDADRGQETQYF. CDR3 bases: TGTGCCACCAGTGATGCGGACAGGGGACAAGAGACCCAGTACTTC.

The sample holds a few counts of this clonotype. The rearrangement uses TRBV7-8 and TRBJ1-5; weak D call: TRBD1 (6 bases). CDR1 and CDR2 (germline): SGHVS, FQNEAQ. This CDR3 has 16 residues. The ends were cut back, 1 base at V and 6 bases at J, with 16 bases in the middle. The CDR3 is CASSLGRQGSRQPQHF. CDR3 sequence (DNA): TGTGCCAGCAGCTTAGGTCGGCAGGGGAGTCGTCAGCCCCAGCATTTT.

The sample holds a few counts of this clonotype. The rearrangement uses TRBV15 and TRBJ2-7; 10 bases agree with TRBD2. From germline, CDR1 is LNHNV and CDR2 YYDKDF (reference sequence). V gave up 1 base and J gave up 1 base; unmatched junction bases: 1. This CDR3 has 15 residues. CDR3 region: CATSRASGGSYEQYF. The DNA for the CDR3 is TGTGCCACCAGCAGAGCTAGCGGGGGATCCTACGAGCAGTACTTC.

As DNA, the CDR3 is TGTGCCAGCAGCCAGACCCCAATGTCTAGGGCCCAGTTCTTC. Its translation: CASSQTPMSRAQFF. The chain combines TRBV3-1 with TRBJ2-1; D call uncertain. Germline CDR1 reads LGHDT; CDR2 reads YNNKEL (reference sequence). The CDR3 covers 14 residues. V dropped 3 bases and J dropped 13 bases, with 19 bases sitting between them.